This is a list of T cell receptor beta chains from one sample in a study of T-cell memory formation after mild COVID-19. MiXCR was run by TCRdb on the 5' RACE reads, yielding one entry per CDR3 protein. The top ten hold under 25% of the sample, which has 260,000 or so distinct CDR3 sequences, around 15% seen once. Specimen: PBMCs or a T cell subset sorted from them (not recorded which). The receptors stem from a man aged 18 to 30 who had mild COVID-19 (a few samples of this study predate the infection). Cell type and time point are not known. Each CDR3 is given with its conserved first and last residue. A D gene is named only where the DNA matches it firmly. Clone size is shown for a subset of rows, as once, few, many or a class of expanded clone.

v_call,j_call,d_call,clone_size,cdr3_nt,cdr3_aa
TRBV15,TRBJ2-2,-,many,TGTGCCACCAGCAGAGACCGGAACACCGGGGAGCTGTTTTTT,CATSRDRNTGELFF
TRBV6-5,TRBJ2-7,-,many,TGTGCCAGCAGGTCCGGGACCTATTACGAGCAGTACTTC,CASRSGTYYEQYF
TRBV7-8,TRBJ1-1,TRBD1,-,TGTGCCAGCAGCTCGCCGGGACAGGGTTTACTACCCGACACTGAAGCTTTCTTT,CASSSPGQGLLPDTEAFF
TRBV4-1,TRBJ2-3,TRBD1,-,TGCGCCAGCAGCTACCGGGACAGGGAAACAGATACGCAGTATTTT,CASSYRDRETDTQYF
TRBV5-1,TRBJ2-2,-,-,TGCGCCAGCAGCTTGGAGAGTGCCTTCGGGGAGCTGTTTTTT,CASSLESAFGELFF
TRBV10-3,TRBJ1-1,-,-,TGTGCCATCCGAACACAGGGATTGAACACTGAAGCTTTCTTT,CAIRTQGLNTEAFF
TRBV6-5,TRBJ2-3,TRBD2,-,TGTGCCAGCAGTTACTCGGCGCGGGGGGGGGGAGATACGCAGTATTTT,CASSYSARGGGDTQYF
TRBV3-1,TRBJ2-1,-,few,TGTGCCAGCAGCCAGCAGGGAGGTAGCGAGCAGTTCTTC,CASSQQGGSEQFF
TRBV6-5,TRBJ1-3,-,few,TGTGCCAGCAGTTATTCAGTCTTGGGAAACACCATATATTTT,CASSYSVLGNTIYF
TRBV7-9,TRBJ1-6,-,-,TGTGCCAGCAGTCTAGGGGTGTCACCCCTCCACTTT,CASSLGVSPLHF
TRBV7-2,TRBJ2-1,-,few,TGTGCCAGCACGGGGACGGGAGCCTACAATGAGCAGTTCTTC,CASTGTGAYNEQFF
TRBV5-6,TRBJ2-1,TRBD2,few,TGTGCCAGCAGCTTTTTGAGTCGGGGGGTTAATGAGCAGTTCTTC,CASSFLSRGVNEQFF
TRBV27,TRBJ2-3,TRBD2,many,TGTGCCAGCACTCCGGGGGGGGAGGGGGCAGATACGCAGTATTTT,CASTPGGEGADTQYF
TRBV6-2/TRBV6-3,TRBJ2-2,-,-,TGTGCCAGCAGTAGGGGTTGGCGGGGGCTCACCGGGGAGCTGTTTTTT,CASSRGWRGLTGELFF
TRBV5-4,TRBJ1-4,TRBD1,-,TGTGCCAGCAGCCTGGGACAGTTCAAGAATGAAAAACTGTTTTTT,CASSLGQFKNEKLFF